These T cell receptor beta chains were read from a single sample in a study of T-cell reconstitution after alpha-beta-depleted transplantation in children. Each CDR3 protein gets one entry after TCRdb re-called the PCR reads with MiXCR. The sample lists about 610,000 distinct CDR3 sequences, more than 9% occurring once. Source: PBMCs from the stem cell graft donor, taken from the stem cell graft. The receptors come from a human donor who donated a stem cell graft to a child with acute myeloid leukemia. Both conserved end residues are part of each CDR3. The order of the fields is D gene, J gene, clone size, V gene, CDR3 protein, CDR3 DNA. D genes are given only for firm matches. Where a row states a size, it is once, few, many or the class of an expanded clone; other rows omit it.

NA TRBJ1-1 NA TRBV29-1 CSVGARGTAEAFF TGCAGCGTCGGAGCCAGGGGTACGGCTGAAGCTTTCTTT
NA TRBJ1-2 few TRBV12-3/TRBV12-4 CASSLGLAHGYTF TGTGCCAGCAGTTTAGGCCTAGCGCATGGCTACACCTTC
TRBD2 TRBJ2-1 NA TRBV5-6 CASSGGFGRYNEQFF TGTGCCAGCAGCGGCGGGTTCGGGAGGTATAATGAGCAGTTCTTC
NA TRBJ1-3 NA TRBV30 CAWSPGAKEGNTIYF TGTGCCTGGAGCCCGGGAGCCAAGGAAGGAAACACCATATATTTT
NA TRBJ2-1 few TRBV7-3 CASSSGVRGEQFF TGTGCCAGCAGCTCTGGTGTTAGGGGTGAGCAGTTCTTC
TRBD1 TRBJ2-7 few TRBV7-9 CASSRGQGRREQYF TGTGCCAGCAGCCGTGGACAGGGACGGCGAGAGCAGTACTTC
TRBD2 TRBJ2-6 NA TRBV15 CATSRPPGGAGANVLTF TGTGCCACCAGCAGACCTCCGGGAGGGGCTGGGGCCAACGTCCTGACTTTC
NA TRBJ2-7 NA TRBV7-9 CASSSRLGGEQYF TGTGCCAGCAGCTCACGACTAGGCGGCGAGCAGTACTTC
NA TRBJ2-2 few TRBV2 CASGTFADTGELFF TGTGCCAGCGGGACTTTTGCGGACACCGGGGAGCTGTTTTTT
NA TRBJ2-1 few TRBV2 CASSEWTSPNEQFF TGTGCCAGCAGTGAATGGACTTCTCCCAATGAGCAGTTCTTC
TRBD2 TRBJ2-2 NA TRBV6-1 CASSGVVAGGANTGELFF TGTGCCAGCAGTGGGGTAGTAGCGGGGGGCGCGAACACCGGGGAGCTGTTTTTT
TRBD1 TRBJ2-7 many TRBV10-3 CAIRGTGKIYEQYF TGTGCCATCAGGGGGACAGGGAAAATCTACGAGCAGTACTTC
NA TRBJ2-2 many TRBV20-1 CSASAEGPTGELFF TGCAGTGCTAGCGCCGAAGGACCCACCGGGGAGCTGTTTTTT
NA TRBJ2-7 NA TRBV5-1 CASRESHEQYF TGCGCCAGCAGGGAATCCCACGAGCAGTACTTC
NA TRBJ1-2 NA TRBV7-2 CASSLGMRQTPYGYTF TGTGCCAGCAGCTTAGGGATGAGACAGACACCCTATGGCTACACCTTC
NA TRBJ1-4 few TRBV5-1 CASSLRGANEKLFF TGCGCCAGCAGCTTGCGGGGAGCTAATGAAAAACTGTTTTTT
NA TRBJ2-1 few TRBV29-1 CSARVWGANYNEQFF TGCAGCGCCAGGGTTTGGGGAGCAAACTACAATGAGCAGTTCTTC
NA TRBJ2-2 NA TRBV11-2 CASSSRTVANTGELFF TGTGCCAGCAGCTCGAGGACAGTCGCGAACACCGGGGAGCTGTTTTTT
TRBD2 TRBJ2-3 few TRBV18 CASSPTSGDTDTQYF TGTGCCAGCTCACCCACTAGCGGGGACACAGATACGCAGTATTTT
TRBD2 TRBJ2-1 few TRBV5-1 CASSLVLAGLGNEQFF TGCGCCAGCAGCTTGGTTCTAGCGGGTTTAGGCAATGAGCAGTTCTTC
NA TRBJ2-3 NA TRBV15 CATSRDRGTTDTQYF TGTGCCACCAGCAGAGATCGGGGTACCACAGATACGCAGTATTTT
NA TRBJ2-7 NA TRBV25-1 CASRDIASYEQYF TGTGCCAGCCGGGACATCGCCTCCTACGAGCAGTACTTC
NA TRBJ2-1 few TRBV5-4 CASSLEGDRFF TGTGCCAGCAGCTTGGAGGGAGATCGGTTCTTC
NA TRBJ2-5 NA TRBV29-1 CSVEDLKALAETQYF TGCAGCGTTGAAGATCTTAAGGCCCTAGCGGAGACCCAGTACTTC
NA TRBJ2-4 once TRBV12-3/TRBV12-4 CASSTGTKLAKNIQYF TGTGCCAGCAGTACCGGGACAAAGCTAGCCAAAAACATTCAGTACTTC
TRBD2 TRBJ2-1 NA TRBV13 CASSLDTQAGGLSNEQFF TGTGCCAGCAGCTTAGATACCCAGGCGGGAGGACTCTCAAATGAGCAGTTCTTC
NA TRBJ2-2 many TRBV15 CATSRGGTNTGELFF TGTGCCACCAGCAGAGGGGGGACAAACACCGGGGAGCTGTTTTTT
TRBD2 TRBJ2-2 few TRBV12-3/TRBV12-4 CASSDRSGTSGSKTGELFF TGTGCCAGCTCCGACCGTTCCGGGACTAGCGGGAGTAAGACCGGGGAGCTGTTTTTT
NA TRBJ2-5 few TRBV2 CASSGGPLETQYF TGTGCCAGCAGTGGTGGCCCCCTTGAGACCCAGTACTTC
TRBD2 TRBJ2-7 NA TRBV5-1 CASSLGMRTSGSEQYF TGCGCCAGCAGCTTGGGAATGAGGACTAGCGGGAGCGAGCAGTACTTC
NA TRBJ2-7 NA TRBV2 CASSEWVGGEQYF TGTGCCAGCAGTGAGTGGGTGGGCGGCGAGCAGTACTTC
NA TRBJ2-6 NA TRBV20-1 CSAEARSTKGGANVLTF TGCAGTGCTGAAGCCAGGAGCACAAAGGGTGGGGCCAACGTCCTGACTTTC
NA TRBJ1-2 few TRBV2 CASSATQGIGGYTF TGTGCCAGCAGTGCCACTCAGGGTATTGGCGGCTACACCTTC
TRBD2 TRBJ2-1 NA TRBV4-3 CASSQDRELAGHYNEQFF TGCGCCAGCAGCCAAGATAGAGAACTAGCGGGACATTACAATGAGCAGTTCTTC
TRBD2 TRBJ2-2 few TRBV5-1 CASSPGLAGSTGELFF TGCGCCAGCAGCCCGGGACTAGCGGGAAGCACCGGGGAGCTGTTTTTT
NA TRBJ2-7 few TRBV27 CASTEVGGAPYEQYF TGTGCCAGCACTGAGGTTGGCGGGGCCCCCTACGAGCAGTACTTC
TRBD1 TRBJ2-3 many TRBV20-1 CSATGTGGTDTQYF TGCAGTGCTACCGGGACAGGGGGCACAGATACGCAGTATTTT
TRBD1 TRBJ2-7 many TRBV30 CAWRRTGVYEQYF TGTGCCTGGAGGCGGACAGGGGTCTACGAGCAGTACTTC
TRBD2 TRBJ2-7 few TRBV20-1 CSARDEGLADYEQYF TGCAGTGCTAGAGATGAGGGACTAGCGGACTACGAGCAGTACTTC
NA TRBJ2-3 many TRBV24-1 CATREGTGLRDGTDTQYF TGTGCCACCAGGGAAGGAACAGGATTGCGGGATGGCACAGATACGCAGTATTTT
TRBD2 TRBJ2-1 many TRBV3-1 CASSQEDRASGRANEQFF TGTGCCAGCAGCCAAGAAGATCGGGCTAGCGGGAGGGCCAATGAGCAGTTCTTC
TRBD1 TRBJ1-5 NA TRBV5-6 CASSSYRTGAINQPQHF TGTGCCAGCAGCTCTTACCGGACAGGAGCCATCAATCAGCCCCAGCATTTT
NA TRBJ2-1 NA TRBV7-9 CARETDERNNEQFF TGTGCCAGGGAGACAGACGAGCGGAACAATGAGCAGTTCTTC
NA TRBJ2-3 few TRBV29-1 CSASHSTDTQYF TGCAGCGCCTCTCATAGCACAGATACGCAGTATTTT
TRBD2 TRBJ2-5 NA TRBV20-1 CSLYGLAGQETQYF TGCAGTCTTTATGGACTAGCTGGCCAAGAGACCCAGTACTTC
TRBD2 TRBJ2-1 NA TRBV29-1 CSVDWRLAGGSEQFF TGCAGCGTTGATTGGAGACTAGCGGGAGGGTCTGAGCAGTTCTTC
NA TRBJ2-3 many TRBV9 CASSPVERTDTQYF TGTGCCAGCAGCCCCGTGGAGCGCACAGATACGCAGTATTTT
TRBD1 TRBJ2-7 NA TRBV20-1 CSARVGTGTRYEQYF TGCAGTGCTAGAGTCGGGACAGGGACGCGTTACGAGCAGTACTTC
TRBD2 TRBJ2-7 few TRBV7-2 CASSLIRSGALTYEQYF TGTGCCAGCAGCTTAATCAGGAGCGGGGCCCTGACCTACGAGCAGTACTTC
NA TRBJ2-1 many TRBV29-1 CSVEITYNEQFF TGCAGCGTTGAGATCACCTACAATGAGCAGTTCTTC
NA TRBJ2-7 many TRBV5-1 CASSSNPGGSQSYEQYF TGCGCCAGCAGCTCAAACCCGGGCGGATCGCAATCCTACGAGCAGTACTTC
TRBD2 TRBJ2-4 NA TRBV20-1 CSARGGNRGGNIQYF TGCAGTGCACGCGGCGGAAACCGCGGGGGAAACATTCAGTACTTC
NA TRBJ1-6 few TRBV7-8 CASSPRVARNSPLHF TGTGCCAGCAGCCCGCGGGTAGCGCGAAATTCACCCCTCCACTTT
NA TRBJ2-2 few TRBV29-1 CSGRVNTGELFF TGCAGCGGGAGAGTCAACACCGGGGAGCTGTTTTTT
NA TRBJ1-6 many TRBV7-2 CASSLDVGYSPLHF TGTGCCAGCAGCTTGGATGTGGGGTATTCACCCCTCCACTTT
NA TRBJ2-7 many TRBV6-2/TRBV6-3 CASYNGPYEQYF TGTGCCAGCTACAACGGGCCCTACGAGCAGTACTTC
NA TRBJ1-2 NA TRBV12-3/TRBV12-4 CASSFTGDYGYTF TGTGCCAGCAGTTTTACCGGGGATTATGGCTACACCTTC